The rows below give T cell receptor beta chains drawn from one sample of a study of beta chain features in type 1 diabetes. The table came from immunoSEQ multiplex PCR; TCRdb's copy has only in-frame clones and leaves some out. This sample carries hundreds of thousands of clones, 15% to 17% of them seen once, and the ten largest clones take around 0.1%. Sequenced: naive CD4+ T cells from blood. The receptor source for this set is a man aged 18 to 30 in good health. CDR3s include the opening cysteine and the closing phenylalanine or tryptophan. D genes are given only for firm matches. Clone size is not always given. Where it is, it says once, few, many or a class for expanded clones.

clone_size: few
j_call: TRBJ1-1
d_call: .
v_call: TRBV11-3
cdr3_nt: TGTGCCAGCAGCCCGGGAACAGGTATTGGGACTGAAGCTTTCTTT
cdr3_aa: CASSPGTGIGTEAFF

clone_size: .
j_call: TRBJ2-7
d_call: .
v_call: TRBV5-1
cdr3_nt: TGCGCCAGCAGCTTGAACACAGGGCCAGCCTACGAGCAGTACTTC
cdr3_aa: CASSLNTGPAYEQYF

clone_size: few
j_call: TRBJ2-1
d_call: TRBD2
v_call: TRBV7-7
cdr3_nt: TGTGCTAGCAGCCCTCCCGGGACTAGAGGCAATGAGCAGTTCTTC
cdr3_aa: CASSPPGTRGNEQFF

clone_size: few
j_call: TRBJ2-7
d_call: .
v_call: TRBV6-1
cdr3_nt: TGTGCCAGCAGTGAGCCCGGCAGACTCTACGAGCAGTACTTC
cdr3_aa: CASSEPGRLYEQYF

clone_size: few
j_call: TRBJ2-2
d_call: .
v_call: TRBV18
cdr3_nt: TGTGCCAGCTCAGAACGTCTGACGAACACCGGGGAGCTGTTTTTT
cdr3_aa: CASSERLTNTGELFF

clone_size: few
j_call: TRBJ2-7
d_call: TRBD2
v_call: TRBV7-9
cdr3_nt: TGTGCCAGCAGCCGCTACGGACTAGCGGGGGAGCAGTACTTC
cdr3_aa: CASSRYGLAGEQYF

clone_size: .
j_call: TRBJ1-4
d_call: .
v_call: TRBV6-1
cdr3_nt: TGTGCCAGCAGCAACAGGCCAACTAATGAAAAACTGTTTTTT
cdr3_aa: CASSNRPTNEKLFF

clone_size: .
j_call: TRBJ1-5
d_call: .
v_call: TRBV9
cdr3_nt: TGTGCCAGCAGCGTAATGGGCCAAGGTCAGCCCCAGCATTTT
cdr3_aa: CASSVMGQGQPQHF

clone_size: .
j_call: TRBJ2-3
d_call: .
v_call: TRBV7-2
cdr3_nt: TGTGCCAGCAGCTTAGGACTAGTTAATGTGCACGTGGATACGCAGTATTTT
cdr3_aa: CASSLGLVNVHVDTQYF

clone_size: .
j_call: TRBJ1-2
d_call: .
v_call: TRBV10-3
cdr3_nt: TGTGCCATCACCTGGGACGGATATTATGGCTACACCTTC
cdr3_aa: CAITWDGYYGYTF

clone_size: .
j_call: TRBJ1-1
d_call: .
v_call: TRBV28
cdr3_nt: TGTGCCAGCAGTTTCCCGCCAGAAAACACTGAAGCTTTCTTT
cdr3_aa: CASSFPPENTEAFF

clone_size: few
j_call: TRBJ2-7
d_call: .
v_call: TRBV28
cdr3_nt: TGTGCCAGCTCAGTGTGGGACGAGCAGTACTTC
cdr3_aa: CASSVWDEQYF

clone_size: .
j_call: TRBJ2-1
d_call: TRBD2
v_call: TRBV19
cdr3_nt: TGTGCCAGTAGTAGAGCTTCACCGGGACTAGCACGTGGCAATGAGCAGTTCTTC
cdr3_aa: CASSRASPGLARGNEQFF

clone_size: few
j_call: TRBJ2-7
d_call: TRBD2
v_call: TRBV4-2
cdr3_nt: TGTGCCAGCAGCCAAGAGGGGACGACTAGCGGGATCCTCTACGAGCAGTACTTC
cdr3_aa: CASSQEGTTSGILYEQYF

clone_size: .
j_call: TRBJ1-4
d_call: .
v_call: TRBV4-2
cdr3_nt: TGTGCCAGCAGCTTAGTCCTCGGGGGCGAGGATGAAAAACTGTTTTTT
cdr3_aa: CASSLVLGGEDEKLFF

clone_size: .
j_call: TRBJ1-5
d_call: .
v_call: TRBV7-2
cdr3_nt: TGTGCCAGCACCTTTTATAGCAATCAGCCCCAGCATTTT
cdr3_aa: CASTFYSNQPQHF

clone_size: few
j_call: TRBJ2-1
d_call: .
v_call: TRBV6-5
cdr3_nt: TGTGCCAGCAGTTACTCCCAGGGGGGTGAGCAGTTCTTC
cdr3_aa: CASSYSQGGEQFF

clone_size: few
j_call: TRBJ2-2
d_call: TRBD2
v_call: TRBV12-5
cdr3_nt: TGTGCTAGTGGTTTGGTACTAAGCGGGAGGGACACCGGGGAGCTGTTTTTT
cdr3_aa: CASGLVLSGRDTGELFF

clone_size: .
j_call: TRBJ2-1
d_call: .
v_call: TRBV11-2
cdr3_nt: TGTGCCAGCAGCTTAGGGCGGGACAGGCAGTTCTTC
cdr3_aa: CASSLGRDRQFF

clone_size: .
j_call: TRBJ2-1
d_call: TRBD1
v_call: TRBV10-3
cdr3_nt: TGTGCCATCAGTGAGTCAGGAGGGACAGGGGTAGGTGAGCAGTTCTTC
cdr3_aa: CAISESGGTGVGEQFF

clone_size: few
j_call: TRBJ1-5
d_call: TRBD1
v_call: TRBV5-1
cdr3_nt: TGCGCCAGCAGCTTGGGGACAGGGGCAAATCAGCCCCAGCATTTT
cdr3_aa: CASSLGTGANQPQHF

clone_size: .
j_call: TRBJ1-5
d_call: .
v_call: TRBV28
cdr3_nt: TGTGCCAGCAGTTTCGGGGGGCAGGGTAATCAGCCCCAGCATTTT
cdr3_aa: CASSFGGQGNQPQHF

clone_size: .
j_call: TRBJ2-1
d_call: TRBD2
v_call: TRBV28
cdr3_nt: TGTGCCAGCACCACACCTAGCGGGAGTTGGGGCAATGAGCAGTTCTTC
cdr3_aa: CASTTPSGSWGNEQFF

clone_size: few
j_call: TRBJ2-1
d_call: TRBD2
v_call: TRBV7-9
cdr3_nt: TGTGCCAGCAGCTTAGCAGGGACTAAACAGTTCTTC
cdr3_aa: CASSLAGTKQFF

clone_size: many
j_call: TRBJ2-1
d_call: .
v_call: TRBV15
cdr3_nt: TGTGCCACCAGCACCATCCCCTTTCCCCATGAGCAGTTCTTC
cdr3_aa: CATSTIPFPHEQFF

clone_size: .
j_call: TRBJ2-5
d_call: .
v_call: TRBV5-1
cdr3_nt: TGCGCCAGCAGGTCAGGGCCCCAAGAGACCCAGTACTTC
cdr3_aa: CASRSGPQETQYF

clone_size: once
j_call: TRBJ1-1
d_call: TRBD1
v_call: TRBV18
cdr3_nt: TGTGCCAGCTCACCTAATCCCCGGGACAGGGGGCGGAACACTGAAGCTTTCTTT
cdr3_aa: CASSPNPRDRGRNTEAFF

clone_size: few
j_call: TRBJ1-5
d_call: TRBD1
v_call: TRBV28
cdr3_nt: TGTGCCAGCAGCCTCCTCTGGACAGGGGGCAATCAGCCCCAGCATTTT
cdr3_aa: CASSLLWTGGNQPQHF

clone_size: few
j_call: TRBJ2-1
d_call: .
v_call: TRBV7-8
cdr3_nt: TGTGCCAGCAGCTTAGTATACAATGAGCAGTTCTTC
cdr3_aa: CASSLVYNEQFF

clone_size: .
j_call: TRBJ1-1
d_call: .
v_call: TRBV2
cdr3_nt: TGTGCCAGCGAGGGGCTAGGGGTCAAGAACACTGAAGCTTTCTTT
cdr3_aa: CASEGLGVKNTEAFF

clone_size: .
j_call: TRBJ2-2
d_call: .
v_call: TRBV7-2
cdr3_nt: TGTGCCAGCAGCCCCCGTGGGGGGTGGAGCGGGGAGCTGTTTTTT
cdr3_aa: CASSPRGGWSGELFF

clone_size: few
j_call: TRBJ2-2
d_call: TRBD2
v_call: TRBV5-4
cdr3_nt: TGTGCCAGCAGCGGGGGCCAGCGGGAGAGCAACACCGGGGAGCTGTTTTTT
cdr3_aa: CASSGGQRESNTGELFF

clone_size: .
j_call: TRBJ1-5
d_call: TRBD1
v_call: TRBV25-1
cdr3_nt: TGTGCCAGCAGTGATCTTGGGACAGCTAATCCCCAGCATTTT
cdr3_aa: CASSDLGTANPQHF

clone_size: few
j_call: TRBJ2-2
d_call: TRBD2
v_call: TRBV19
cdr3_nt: TGTGCCAGTAAGGACAGGGAAAAAATTAGCGGGAGGTTTCTGAACACCGGGGAGCTGTTTTTT
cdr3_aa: CASKDREKISGRFLNTGELFF

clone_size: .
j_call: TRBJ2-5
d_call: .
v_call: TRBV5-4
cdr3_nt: TGTGCCAGCAGCTTAGGCAGGGCCTACCAAGAGACCCAGTACTTC
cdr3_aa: CASSLGRAYQETQYF

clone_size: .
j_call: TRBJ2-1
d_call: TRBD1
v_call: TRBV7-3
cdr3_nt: TGTGCCAGCAGCTTATCCCCGGCAGGGGGTTCATCCTACAATGAGCAGTTCTTC
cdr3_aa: CASSLSPAGGSSYNEQFF

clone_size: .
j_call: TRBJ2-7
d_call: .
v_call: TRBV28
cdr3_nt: TGTGCCAGCAGTTCAGGCGGCCCAGGGGACTACGAGCAGTACTTC
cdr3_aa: CASSSGGPGDYEQYF

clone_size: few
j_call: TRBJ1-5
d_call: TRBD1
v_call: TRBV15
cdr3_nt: TGTGCCACCAGCAGAGATGGACAGGGAGATCAGCCCCAGCATTTT
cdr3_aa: CATSRDGQGDQPQHF

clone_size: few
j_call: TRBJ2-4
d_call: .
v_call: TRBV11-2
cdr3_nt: TGTGCCAGCAGCTCCCGCAGGGTAACCAAAAACATTCAGTACTTC
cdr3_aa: CASSSRRVTKNIQYF

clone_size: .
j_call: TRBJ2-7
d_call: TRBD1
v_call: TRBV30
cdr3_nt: TGTGCCTGGAGTGTGGACAGGGGGTACGAGCAGTACTTC
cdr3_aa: CAWSVDRGYEQYF

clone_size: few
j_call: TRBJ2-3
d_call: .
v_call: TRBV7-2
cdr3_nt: TGTGCCAGCAGCTTAGTCCCCCTGACTACCGATACGCAGTATTTT
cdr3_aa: CASSLVPLTTDTQYF

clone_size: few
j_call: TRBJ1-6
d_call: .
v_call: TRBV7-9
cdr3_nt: TGTGCCAGCAGCTTAGAATGGGAGGGTTCACCCCTCCACTTT
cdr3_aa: CASSLEWEGSPLHF

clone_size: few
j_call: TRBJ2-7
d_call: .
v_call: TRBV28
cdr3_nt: TGTGCCAGCAGATCTGGAGTATACGAGCAGTACTTC
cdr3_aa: CASRSGVYEQYF

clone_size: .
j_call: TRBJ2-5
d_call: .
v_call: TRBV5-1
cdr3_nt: TGCGCCAGCAGCCGGACGGGATCTTCGGAGACCCAGTACTTC
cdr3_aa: CASSRTGSSETQYF

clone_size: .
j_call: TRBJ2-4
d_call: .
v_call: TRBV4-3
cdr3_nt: TGCGCCAGCAGCCAAGAGGCAGCACTCGCCAAAAACATTCAGTACTTC
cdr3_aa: CASSQEAALAKNIQYF

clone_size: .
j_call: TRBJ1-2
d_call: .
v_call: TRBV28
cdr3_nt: TGTGCCAGCAGTTTTCTTGGCTATGGCTACACCTTC
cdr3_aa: CASSFLGYGYTF

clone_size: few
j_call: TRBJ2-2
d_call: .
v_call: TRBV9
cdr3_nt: TGTGCCAGCAGCGTACTGGCGAACACCGGGGAGCTGTTTTTT
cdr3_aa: CASSVLANTGELFF

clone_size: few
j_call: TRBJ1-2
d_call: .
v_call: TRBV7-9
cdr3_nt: TGTGCCAGCAGCTTACATGTAATGGGGACCGGCGGCTACACCTTC
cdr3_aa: CASSLHVMGTGGYTF

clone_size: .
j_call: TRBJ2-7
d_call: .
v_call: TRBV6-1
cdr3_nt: TGTGCCAGCAGTGAAACAGGGAACGAGCAGTACTTC
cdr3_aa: CASSETGNEQYF

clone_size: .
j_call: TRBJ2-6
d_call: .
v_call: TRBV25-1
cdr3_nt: TGTGCCAGCAGGGGGTCTGGGGCCAACGTCCTGACTTTC
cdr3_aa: CASRGSGANVLTF

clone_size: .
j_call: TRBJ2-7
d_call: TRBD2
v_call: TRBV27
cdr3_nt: TGTGCCAGCAGTTCGTCGAGCGGGGGATCCTACGAGCAGTACTTC
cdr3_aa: CASSSSSGGSYEQYF

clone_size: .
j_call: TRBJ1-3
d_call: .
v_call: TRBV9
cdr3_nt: TGTGCCAGCAGCGTAGACGAGGGGCGCAGGACTGGAAACACCATATATTTT
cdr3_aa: CASSVDEGRRTGNTIYF

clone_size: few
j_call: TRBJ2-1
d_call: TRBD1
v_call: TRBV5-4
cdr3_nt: TGTGCCAGCAGGGGACAGCAATCTTACAATGAGCAGTTCTTC
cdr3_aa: CASRGQQSYNEQFF

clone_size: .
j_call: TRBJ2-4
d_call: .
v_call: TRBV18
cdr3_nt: TGTGCCAGCTCACCACCGGGGCGAGCCAAAAACATTCAGTACTTC
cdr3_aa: CASSPPGRAKNIQYF

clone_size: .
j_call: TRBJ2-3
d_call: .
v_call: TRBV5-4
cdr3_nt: TGTGCCACTCATGACAGAGTCACAGATACGCAGTATTTT
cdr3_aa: CATHDRVTDTQYF